This T cell receptor beta chain was recovered during a study of identical twins. The study's findings and limits: Surplus twin overlap in beta out-of-frame sequences was less pronounced.

MiXCR, applied by TCRdb to the 5' RACE reads, yields one record per CDR3 protein. The sample has some 1,600,000 distinct CDR3 sequences; 32% are singletons. Germline assignment: CDR1 SGHVS and CDR2 FQNEAQ. This CDR3 is 16 amino acids long. V lost 3 bases, J lost 4 bases, and 16 bases lay in between. This clonotype was recorded a few times. Its specificity is unknown. The V and J genes are TRBV7-8 and TRBJ2-1; possibly TRBD1 for D (5 bases). The origin of this receptor is a newborn girl in good health. Sequencing was carried out using cord blood. DNA for the CDR3: TGTGCCAGCAGCTTCTCCGACAGACCCTTATACAATGAGCAGTTCTTC. Translation: CASSFSDRPLYNEQFF.